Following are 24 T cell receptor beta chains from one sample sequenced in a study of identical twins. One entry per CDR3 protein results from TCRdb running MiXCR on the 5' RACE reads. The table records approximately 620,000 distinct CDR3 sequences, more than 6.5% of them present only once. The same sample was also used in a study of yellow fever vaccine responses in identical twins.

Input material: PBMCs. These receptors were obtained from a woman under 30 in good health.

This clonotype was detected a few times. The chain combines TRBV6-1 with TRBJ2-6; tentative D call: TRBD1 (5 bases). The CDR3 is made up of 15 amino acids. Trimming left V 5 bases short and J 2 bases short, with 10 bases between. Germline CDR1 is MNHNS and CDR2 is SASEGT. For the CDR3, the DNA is TGTGCCAGCAGTCCTGCAGGGACTGGGGCCAACGTCCTGACTTTC. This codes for CASSPAGTGANVLTF.

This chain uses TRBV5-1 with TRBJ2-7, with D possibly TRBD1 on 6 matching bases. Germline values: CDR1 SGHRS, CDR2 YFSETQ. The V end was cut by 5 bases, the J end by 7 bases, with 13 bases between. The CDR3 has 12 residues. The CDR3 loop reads CASRGGLGEQYF. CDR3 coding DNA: TGCGCCAGCAGAGGGGGTCTAGGGGAGCAGTACTTC.

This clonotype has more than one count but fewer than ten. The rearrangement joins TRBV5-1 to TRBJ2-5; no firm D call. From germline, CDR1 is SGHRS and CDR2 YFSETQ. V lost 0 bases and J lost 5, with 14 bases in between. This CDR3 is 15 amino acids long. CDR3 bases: TGCGCCAGCAGCTTGGACTCGCGTAGGACCGAGACCCAGTACTTC. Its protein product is CASSLDSRRTETQYF.

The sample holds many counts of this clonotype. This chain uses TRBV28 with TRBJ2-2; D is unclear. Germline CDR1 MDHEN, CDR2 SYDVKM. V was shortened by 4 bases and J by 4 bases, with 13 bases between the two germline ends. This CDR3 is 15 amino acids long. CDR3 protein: CASSSFKTPTGELFF. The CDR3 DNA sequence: TGTGCCAGCAGTTCTTTCAAGACACCCACCGGGGAGCTGTTTTTT.

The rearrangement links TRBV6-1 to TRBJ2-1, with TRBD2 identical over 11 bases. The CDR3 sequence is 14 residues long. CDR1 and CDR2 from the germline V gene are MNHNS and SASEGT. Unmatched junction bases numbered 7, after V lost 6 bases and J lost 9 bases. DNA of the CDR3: TGTGCCAGCAGGCCACTAGCGGGAGTCGCTGAGCAGTTCTTC. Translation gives CASRPLAGVAEQFF.

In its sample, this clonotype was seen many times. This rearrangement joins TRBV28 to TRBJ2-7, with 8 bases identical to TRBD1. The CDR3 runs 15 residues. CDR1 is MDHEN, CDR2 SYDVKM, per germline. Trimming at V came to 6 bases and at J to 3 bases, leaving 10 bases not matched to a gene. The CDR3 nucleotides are TGTGCCAGCAGGCCGACAGGGGTCGGAGTCTACGAGCAGTACTTC. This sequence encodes CASRPTGVGVYEQYF.

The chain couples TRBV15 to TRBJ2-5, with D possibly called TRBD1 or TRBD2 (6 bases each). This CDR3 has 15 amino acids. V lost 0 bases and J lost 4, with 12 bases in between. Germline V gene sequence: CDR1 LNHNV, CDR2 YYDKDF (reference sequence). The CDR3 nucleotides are TGTGCCACCAGCAGAGATCCGGGGGCTGCAGAGACCCAGTACTTC. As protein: CATSRDPGAAETQYF.

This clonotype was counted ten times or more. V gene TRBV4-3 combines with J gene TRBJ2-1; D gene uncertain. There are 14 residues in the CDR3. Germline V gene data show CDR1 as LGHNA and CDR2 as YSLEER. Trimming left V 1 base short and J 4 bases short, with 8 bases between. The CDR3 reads CASSQGHGYNEQFF. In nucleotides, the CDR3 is TGCGCCAGCAGCCAAGGCCACGGATACAATGAGCAGTTCTTC.

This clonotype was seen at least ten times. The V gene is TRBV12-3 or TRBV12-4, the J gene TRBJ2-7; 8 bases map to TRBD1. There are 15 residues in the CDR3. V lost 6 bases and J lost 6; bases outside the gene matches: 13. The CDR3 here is CASSRSGGLVSEQYF. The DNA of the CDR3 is TGTGCCAGCAGCCGTTCAGGGGGCTTGGTGAGCGAGCAGTACTTC.

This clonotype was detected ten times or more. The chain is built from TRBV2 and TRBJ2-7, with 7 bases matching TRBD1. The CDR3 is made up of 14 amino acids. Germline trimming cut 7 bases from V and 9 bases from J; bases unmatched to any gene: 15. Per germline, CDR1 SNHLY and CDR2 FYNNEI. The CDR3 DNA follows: TGTGCCAGCATTTCTGGGACAGAGTTGGGGTGGCAGTACTTC. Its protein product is CASISGTELGWQYF.

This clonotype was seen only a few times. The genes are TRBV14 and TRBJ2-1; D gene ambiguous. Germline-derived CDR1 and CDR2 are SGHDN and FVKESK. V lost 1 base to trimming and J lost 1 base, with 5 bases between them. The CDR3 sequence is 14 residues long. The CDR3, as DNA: TGTGCCAGCAGCCAAGCGGTTTCCTACAATGAGCAGTTCTTC. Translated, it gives CASSQAVSYNEQFF.

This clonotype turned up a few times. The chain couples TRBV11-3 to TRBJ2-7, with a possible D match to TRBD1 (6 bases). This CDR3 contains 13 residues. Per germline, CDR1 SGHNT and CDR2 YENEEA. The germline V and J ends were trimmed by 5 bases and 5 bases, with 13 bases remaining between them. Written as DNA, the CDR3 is TGTGCCAGCAGCCTACAGGGTCTCAACGAGCAGTACTTC. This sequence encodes CASSLQGLNEQYF.

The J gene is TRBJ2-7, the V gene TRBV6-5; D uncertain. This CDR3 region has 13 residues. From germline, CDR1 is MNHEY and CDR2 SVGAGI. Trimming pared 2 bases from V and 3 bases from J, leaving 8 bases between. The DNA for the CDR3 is TGTGCCAGCAGTTACGTACAAAACTACGAGCAGTACTTC. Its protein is CASSYVQNYEQYF.

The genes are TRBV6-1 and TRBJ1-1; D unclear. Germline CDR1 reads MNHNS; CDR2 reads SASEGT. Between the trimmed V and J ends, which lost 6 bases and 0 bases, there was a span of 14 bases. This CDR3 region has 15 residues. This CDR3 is CASRVDNTLNTEAFF. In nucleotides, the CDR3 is TGTGCCAGCAGGGTCGACAATACACTGAACACTGAAGCTTTCTTT.

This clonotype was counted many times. CDR3 in amino acids: CASSLGRANSQETQYF. The CDR3 DNA follows: TGTGCCAGCAGCTTAGGTCGCGCCAACAGCCAAGAGACCCAGTACTTC. This sequence joins TRBV11-2 and TRBJ2-5; no clear D gene. The CDR3 runs to 16 residues. The V end lost 1 base, the J end lost 1 base, and 13 bases lay between the germline ends. Germline lookup yields CDR1 SGHAT and CDR2 FQNNGV.

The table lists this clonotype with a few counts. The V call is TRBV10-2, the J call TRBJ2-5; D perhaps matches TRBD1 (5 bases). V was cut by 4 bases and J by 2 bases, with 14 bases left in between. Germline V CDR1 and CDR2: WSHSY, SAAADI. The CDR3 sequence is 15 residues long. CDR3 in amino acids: CASSGRSGRQETQYF. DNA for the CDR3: TGCGCCAGCAGTGGTAGGTCAGGGCGGCAAGAGACCCAGTACTTC.

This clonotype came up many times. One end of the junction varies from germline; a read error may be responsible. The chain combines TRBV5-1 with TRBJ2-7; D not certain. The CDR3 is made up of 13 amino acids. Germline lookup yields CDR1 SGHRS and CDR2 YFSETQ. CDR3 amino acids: CASSLVQSYEQYF. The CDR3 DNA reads TGTGCCAGCAGTTTAGTACAATCCTACGAGCAGTACTTC.

This CDR3 reads CASSQDSIPNNEQFF. The CDR3 nucleotides read TGCGCCAGCAGCCAAGATTCTATACCCAACAATGAGCAGTTCTTC. The genes are TRBV4-3 and TRBJ2-1; D gene unclear. Trimming stripped 0 bases from V and 5 bases from J, with 11 bases between. This CDR3 has 15 amino acids. The germline V gene has CDR1 LGHNA and CDR2 YSLEER.

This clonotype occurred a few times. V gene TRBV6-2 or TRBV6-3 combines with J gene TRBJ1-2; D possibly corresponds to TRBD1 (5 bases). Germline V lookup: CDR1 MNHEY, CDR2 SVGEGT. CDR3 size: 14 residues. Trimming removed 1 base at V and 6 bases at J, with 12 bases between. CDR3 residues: CASSYYDSGDGYTF. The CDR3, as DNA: TGTGCCAGCAGTTACTACGACAGCGGCGATGGCTACACCTTC.

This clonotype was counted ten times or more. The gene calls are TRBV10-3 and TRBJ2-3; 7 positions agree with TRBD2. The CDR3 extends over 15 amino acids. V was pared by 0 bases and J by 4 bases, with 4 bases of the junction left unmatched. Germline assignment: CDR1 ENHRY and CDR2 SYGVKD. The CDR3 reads CAISESVAGADTQYF. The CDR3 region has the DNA TGTGCCATCAGTGAGTCGGTCGCGGGAGCAGATACGCAGTATTTT.

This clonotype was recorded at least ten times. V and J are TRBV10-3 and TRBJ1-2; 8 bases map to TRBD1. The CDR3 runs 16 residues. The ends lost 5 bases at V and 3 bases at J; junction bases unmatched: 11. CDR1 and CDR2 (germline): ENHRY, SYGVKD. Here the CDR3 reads CAISPLTQGGDYGYTF. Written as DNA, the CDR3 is TGTGCCATCAGTCCCCTCACACAGGGGGGTGACTATGGCTACACCTTC.

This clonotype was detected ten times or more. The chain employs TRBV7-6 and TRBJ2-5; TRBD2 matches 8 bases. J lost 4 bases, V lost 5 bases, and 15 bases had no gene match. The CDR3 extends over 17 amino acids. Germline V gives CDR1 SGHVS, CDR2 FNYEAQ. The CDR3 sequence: CASSRKLLSGGGETQYF. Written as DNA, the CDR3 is TGTGCCAGCAGCCGCAAACTTCTTTCGGGGGGGGGAGAGACCCAGTACTTC.

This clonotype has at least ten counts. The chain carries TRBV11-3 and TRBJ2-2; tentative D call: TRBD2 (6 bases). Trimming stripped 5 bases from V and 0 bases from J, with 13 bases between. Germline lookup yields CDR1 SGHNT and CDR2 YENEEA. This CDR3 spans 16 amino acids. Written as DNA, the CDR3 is TGTGCCAGCAGCAACCCCGGGGGAACGAACACCGGGGAGCTGTTTTTT. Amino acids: CASSNPGGTNTGELFF.

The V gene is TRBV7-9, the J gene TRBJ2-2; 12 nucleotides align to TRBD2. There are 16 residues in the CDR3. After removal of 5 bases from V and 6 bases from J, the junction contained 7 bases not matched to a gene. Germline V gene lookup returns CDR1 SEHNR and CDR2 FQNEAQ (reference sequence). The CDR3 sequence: CASSPRTSGKAGELFF. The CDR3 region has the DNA TGTGCCAGCAGCCCCCGGACTAGCGGGAAAGCCGGGGAGCTGTTTTTT.